These T cell receptor beta chains were read from a single sample in a study of shared T cell receptors in the human thymus. The table came from immunoSEQ multiplex PCR; TCRdb's copy has only in-frame clones and leaves some out. The sample lists 540,000 or so clones, around 78% seen once, with approximately 0.013% in the top ten. In addition, the sample was reused for a study of human thymus T cells.

The sample was thymocytes. These receptors were taken from a boy under three years old with a congenital heart defect. The CDR3 runs from the conserved cysteine through the conserved F or W. The order of the fields is D gene, J gene, V gene, clone size, CDR3 protein, CDR3 DNA. D genes are given only for firm matches. Size is stated for part of the rows, as once, few or many counts, or as a class when the clone is expanded.

- TRBJ2-1 TRBV27 - CASSKTESSYNEQFF TGTGCCAGCAGTAAGACTGAAAGCTCCTACAATGAGCAGTTCTTC
- TRBJ2-7 TRBV5-5 - CASSFYEQYF TGTGCCAGCTCCTTCTACGAGCAGTACTTC
- TRBJ1-2 TRBV14 - CASSQDLGITHYGYTF TGTGCCAGCAGCCAAGATCTAGGTATAACCCACTATGGCTACACCTTC
TRBD1 TRBJ2-1 TRBV30 - CATRPGTGWHEQFF TGTGCCACACGACCCGGGACAGGGTGGCATGAGCAGTTCTTC
- TRBJ2-6 TRBV27 - CASSLPDRLSGANVLTF TGTGCCAGCAGTTTACCCGACAGACTCTCTGGGGCCAACGTCCTGACTTTC
TRBD2 TRBJ2-1 TRBV6-5 - CASSVGLAESRFF TGTGCCAGCAGTGTTGGGCTAGCGGAGAGTCGGTTCTTC
TRBD2 TRBJ2-5 TRBV28 once CASSLRLAGGPGETQYF TGTGCCAGCAGTTTACGACTAGCGGGAGGGCCTGGGGAGACCCAGTACTTC
- TRBJ2-7 TRBV4-1 - CASSQDRGIALTYEQYF TGCGCCAGCAGCCAAGATCGGGGTATAGCCCTAACCTACGAGCAGTACTTC
TRBD1 TRBJ1-2 TRBV18 - CASSPPTKKDRENGYTF TGTGCCAGCTCACCACCAACGAAAAAGGACAGGGAGAATGGCTACACCTTC
TRBD1 TRBJ1-3 TRBV25-1 - CASSEGRDSNSGNTIYF TGTGCCAGCAGTGAGGGGCGGGACAGCAACTCTGGAAACACCATATATTTT
TRBD2 TRBJ2-3 TRBV4-1 - CASSPLGGSGRKDTQYF TGCGCCAGCAGCCCCCTAGGGGGTAGCGGGAGAAAAGATACGCAGTATTTT
TRBD1 TRBJ2-3 TRBV12-5 - CASGLDQGGTGGTDTQYF TGTGCTAGTGGTTTGGACCAAGGGGGGACAGGGGGCACAGATACGCAGTATTTT
- TRBJ1-5 TRBV23-1 - CASSRSQQQPQHF TGCGCCAGCAGTCGTAGCCAACAACAGCCCCAGCATTTT
- TRBJ2-5 TRBV7-2 - CASSLGGNRETQYF TGTGCCAGCAGCTTAGGAGGGAACAGAGAGACCCAGTACTTC
TRBD2 TRBJ2-1 TRBV13 few CASSLASGRVPTNEQFF TGTGCCAGCAGCTTAGCAAGCGGGAGAGTCCCTACCAATGAGCAGTTCTTC
- TRBJ2-1 TRBV18 few CASSRHSSANEQFF TGTGCCAGCTCACGGCACTCTAGTGCCAATGAGCAGTTCTTC
TRBD1 TRBJ2-3 TRBV28 once CASSRNRGRQYGTDTQYF TGTGCCAGCAGCCGAAACAGGGGTCGACAGTATGGCACAGATACGCAGTATTTT
- TRBJ2-7 TRBV5-1 few CASSPLLTFPAGALLEQYF TGCGCCAGCAGCCCCTTGCTGACGTTCCCCGCTGGGGCCCTACTGGAGCAGTACTTC
TRBD2 TRBJ2-7 TRBV28 - CASSLRLAGKYEQYF TGTGCCAGCAGTTTACGGCTAGCGGGAAAGTACGAGCAGTACTTC
TRBD2 TRBJ2-1 TRBV4-3 - CASSQVGGLAVPNEQFF TGCGCCAGCAGCCAAGTAGGGGGACTAGCGGTTCCCAATGAGCAGTTCTTC
- TRBJ2-7 TRBV19 - CASSIVGSRGHEQYF TGTGCCAGTAGTATAGTTGGCAGCCGGGGTCACGAGCAGTACTTC
TRBD1 TRBJ2-5 TRBV25-1 - CASSLPGQSKSGETQYF TGTGCCAGCAGTCTTCCGGGACAGTCTAAATCTGGGGAGACCCAGTACTTC
TRBD2 TRBJ2-4 TRBV2 once CASSATSGKGAKNIQYF TGTGCCAGCAGCGCGACTAGCGGAAAAGGGGCCAAAAACATTCAGTACTTC
TRBD2 TRBJ2-3 TRBV10-3 - CAISEKTSGIPGDTQYF TGTGCCATCAGTGAGAAGACTAGCGGGATCCCAGGGGATACGCAGTATTTT
TRBD1 TRBJ2-2 TRBV6-5 - CASRKKTGSNRELFF TGTGCCAGCAGGAAAAAGACAGGGTCTAACCGGGAGCTGTTTTTT
TRBD1 TRBJ1-1 TRBV27 - CASSFPGQPYTEAFF TGTGCCAGCAGTTTCCCGGGACAGCCGTACACTGAAGCTTTCTTT
- TRBJ1-4 TRBV4-2 - CASSQLAADRPLNEKLFF TGTGCCAGCAGCCAACTAGCCGCGGACAGACCCCTTAATGAAAAACTGTTTTTT
- TRBJ2-7 TRBV7-9 - CASSSPKGAPEQYF TGTGCCAGCAGCTCGCCTAAAGGGGCACCCGAGCAGTACTTC
- TRBJ2-1 TRBV4-3 - CASSSYPSSGEQFF TGCGCCAGCAGCTCATACCCCTCCTCCGGGGAGCAGTTCTTC
TRBD1 TRBJ1-2 TRBV14 - CASSQRPGQGFPHGYTF TGTGCCAGCAGCCAACGACCGGGACAGGGGTTCCCTCATGGCTACACCTTC
TRBD2 TRBJ2-5 TRBV7-9 once CASSPGLAGEETQYF TGTGCCAGCAGCCCCGGACTAGCGGGTGAAGAGACCCAGTACTTC
- TRBJ2-5 TRBV28 - CASSLPSLQGRQETQYF TGTGCCAGCAGTTTACCCTCATTACAGGGGAGGCAAGAGACCCAGTACTTC
TRBD2 TRBJ2-7 TRBV30 - CAWNPGREGRPYEQYF TGTGCCTGGAACCCCGGGCGGGAGGGCCGCCCTTACGAGCAGTACTTC
TRBD1 TRBJ2-5 TRBV2 - CASRALDRGTFQETQYF TGTGCCAGCAGGGCCCTCGACAGGGGAACCTTCCAAGAGACCCAGTACTTC